These 26 T cell receptor beta chains came from one sample sequenced in a study of metastatic and nonmetastatic thyroid tumors. Using MiXCR, TCRdb reanalyzed the PCR reads. Among about 92,000 clones, about 16% were seen once, and the ten largest hold roughly 3.9%. Thyroid surgery had not been preceded by any treatment in any patient. The sequenced sample consisted of blood. Receptors were obtained from a female donor with papillary thyroid cancer or a benign thyroid nodule (not recorded which). Some clones in this sample may be carry-over from other donors' samples.

This clone was picked up many times. An end of the junction differs from the germline gene, which may be a read error. The V call is TRBV7-2, the J call TRBJ2-7, with 10 positions matching TRBD2. The CDR3 spans 14 residues. Germline values: CDR1 SGHTA, CDR2 FQGNSA. In nucleotides, the CDR3 is TGTGCCAGCAGCCTAGCGGGGGCCGCCTACGAGCAGTACTTC. Translation gives CASSLAGAAYEQYF.

This clone was seen repeatedly, ten times or more. The same CDR3 also results from other DNA sequences found in this sample. The V gene is TRBV9, the J gene TRBJ2-7, with D tentatively TRBD1 (6 bases). Trimming removed 0 bases from V and 0 bases from J, with 13 bases in between. The CDR3 has 16 amino acids. Germline loops: CDR1 SGDLS, CDR2 YYNGEE. DNA of the CDR3: TGTGCCAGCAGCGTAGGCCTCGAAGGGGGCTCCTACGAGCAGTACTTC. Translating it yields CASSVGLEGGSYEQYF.

This clone was picked up many times. This chain connects TRBV7-3 to TRBJ1-1; 7 positions agree with TRBD1. Germline V gene data show CDR1 as SGHTA and CDR2 as FQGTGA. V dropped 1 base and J dropped 0; count of bases not matched to a gene: 2. The CDR3 runs to 15 residues. CDR3 nucleotide sequence: TGTGCCAGCAGCTTAATAGGGGGCATGAACACTGAAGCTTTCTTT. Protein: CASSLIGGMNTEAFF.

This clone was detected ten times or more. The gene calls are TRBV14 and TRBJ1-2; D is perhaps TRBD1 (5 bases). Trimming left V 2 bases short and J 5 bases short, with 15 bases between. This CDR3 comprises 15 residues. Germline CDR1 and CDR2: SGHDN and FVKESK. The CDR3 protein is CASSQTPPDIYGYTF. CDR3 coding DNA: TGTGCCAGCAGCCAAACTCCCCCGGACATTTATGGCTACACCTTC.

Many counts were recorded for this clone. J is TRBJ1-5 and V is TRBV19; D is unclear. Between the trimmed V and J ends, which lost 5 bases and 0 bases, there was a span of 20 bases. Germline lookup yields CDR1 LNHDA and CDR2 SQIVND (reference sequence). There are 18 residues in the CDR3. This CDR3 reads CASSYGVRSGYSNQPQHF. The CDR3 DNA reads as TGTGCCAGTAGTTACGGGGTTCGTAGCGGATATAGCAATCAGCCCCAGCATTTT.

This clone was counted ten times or more. The V gene is TRBV30, the J gene TRBJ2-7; D could derive from TRBD1 or TRBD2 (5 bases each). This CDR3 region has 14 residues. Germline V CDR1 and CDR2: GTSNPN, SVGIG (reference sequence). Trimming took off 2 bases at V and 4 bases at J, with 15 bases between the two ends. For the CDR3, the DNA is TGTGCCTGGAGTTCAGGGACCCCCGGATACGAGCAGTACTTC. Protein sequence: CAWSSGTPGYEQYF.

The chain couples TRBV5-1 to TRBJ2-5, with 12 bases aligning to TRBD2. The J segment lost 4 bases and the V segment lost 4 bases, leaving 11 bases of the junction unmatched. The CDR3 totals 17 residues. CDR1 SGHRS and CDR2 YFSETQ come from the germline V gene. The CDR3 nucleotides read TGCGCCAGCAGCACCTCTAGCGGGGGGGCCTCTGGAGAGACCCAGTACTTC. As protein: CASSTSSGGASGETQYF.

The rearrangement links TRBV5-1 to TRBJ2-1; no reliable D call. Trimming shortened V by 6 bases and J by 7 bases, and 11 bases separated the two germline ends. Germline loops: CDR1 SGHRS, CDR2 YFSETQ. The length of the CDR3 is 12 residues. In DNA form, the CDR3 reads TGCGCCAGCATTACGGAAGGAAATGAGCAGTTCTTC. It yields the protein CASITEGNEQFF.

As for this clone: One end of the junction varies from germline; a read error may be responsible. The rearrangement uses TRBV11-2 and TRBJ2-2; TRBD2 might be the D (5 bases). Germline CDR1 is SGHAT and CDR2 is FQNNGV. This CDR3 has 16 residues. The CDR3: CASSPQGGVNTGKLFF. In DNA, the CDR3 is TGTGCCAGCAGCCCTCAAGGTGGGGTAAACACCGGGAAGCTGTTTTTT.

This clone has a count of ten or more. The chain combines TRBV7-8 with TRBJ1-1; D is unclear. Germline loops: CDR1 SGHVS, CDR2 FQNEAQ. This CDR3 has 14 amino acids. Trimming removed 5 bases at V and 4 bases at J, with 14 bases between. The CDR3 spells CASSLFRDSTEAFF. The CDR3 DNA follows: TGTGCCAGCAGCCTATTTCGGGATTCCACTGAAGCTTTCTTT.

This clone was detected ten times or more. The chain has TRBV5-1 and TRBJ1-1; D possibly corresponds to TRBD1 (5 bases). The CDR3 is 15 residues long. CDR1 and CDR2 (germline): SGHRS, YFSETQ. The V end lost 0 bases, the J end lost 7 bases, and 16 bases lay between the germline ends. In nucleotides, the CDR3 is TGCGCCAGCAGCTTGGAGTTGGGGGTAAGCATTGAAGCTTTCTTT. Residues: CASSLELGVSIEAFF.

This clone was detected only once. A much bigger clone sits one base away, suggesting this may be a read error. In the same sample, other DNA sequences code for this CDR3. The chain has TRBV5-1 and TRBJ2-2, with a possible D match to TRBD1 (6 bases). Germline V gene sequence: CDR1 SGHRS, CDR2 YFSETQ. The CDR3 spans 15 residues. Here the CDR3 reads CASSLADRNTGELFF. The CDR3 coding sequence is TGCGCCAGCAGCTTGGCCGACAGGAACACCGGTGAGCTGTTTTTT.

This clone was observed at least ten times. The chain uses TRBV19 and TRBJ2-5; 7 bases agree with TRBD2. The CDR3 consists of 13 residues. Trimming took 9 bases from V and 5 from J; bases not matched to a gene: 9. CDR1 is LNHDA and CDR2 is SQIVND in the germline V gene (reference sequence). The CDR3 sequence is CASTLRAGETQYF. In DNA form, the CDR3 reads TGTGCCAGCACACTCCGAGCGGGGGAGACCCAGTACTTC.

This clone was picked up many times. The chain has TRBV6-4 and TRBJ1-2, with D maybe TRBD1 (5 bases). Trimming cost V 6 bases and J 0 bases, with 11 bases left between them. Germline V gene sequence: CDR1 MRHNA, CDR2 SNTAGT. The CDR3 spans 14 residues. The CDR3 sequence is CASRPGPSNYGYTF. CDR3 sequence (DNA): TGTGCCAGCAGGCCAGGGCCTTCTAACTATGGCTACACCTTC.

This clone was recorded at least ten times. V usage is TRBV6-2 or TRBV6-3 and J usage is TRBJ1-1; TRBD1 agrees at 8 bases. The CDR3 loop spans 14 amino acids. V dropped 2 bases and J dropped 7; count of bases not matched to a gene: 6. In germline, CDR1 is MNHEY, CDR2 SVGEGT. The CDR3 DNA reads as TGTGCCAGCAGTTACAACAGGGGGACGGGTGAAGCTTTCTTT. It encodes CASSYNRGTGEAFF.

This clone has a handful of counts. Given a much more abundant clone one base away, this may be a read error. Different DNA sequences within this sample yield the same CDR3. V is TRBV28 and J is TRBJ2-3; D uncertain. The CDR3 contains 12 residues. From germline, CDR1 is MDHEN and CDR2 SYDVKM. CDR3 bases: TGTGCTAGCAGTCCCCAAGCAGATACGCAGTATTTT. Protein product: CASSPQADTQYF.

In this sample, this clone turned up many times. The rearrangement joins TRBV3-1 to TRBJ2-2, with D perhaps TRBD1 or TRBD2 (5 bases each). The V end was cut by 8 bases, the J end by 5 bases, with 12 bases between. Germline CDR1 and CDR2: LGHDT and YNNKEL (reference sequence). The CDR3 runs to 13 residues. The CDR3 region is CASSQGRTGELFF. The DNA for the CDR3 is TGTGCCAGCTCTCAGGGACGGACCGGGGAGCTGTTTTTT. Filled out from reference TRBV3-1 and TRBJ2-2, the complete variable domain reads DTAVSQTPKYLVTQMGNDKSIKCEQNLGHDTMYWYKQDSKKFLKIMFSYNNKELIINETVPNRFSPKSPDKAHLNLHINSLELGDSAVYFCASSQGRTGELFFGEGSRLTVL.

This clone has only a few counts. The germline gene is not matched at one end of the junction; a read error may be the cause. The gene calls are TRBV6-1 and TRBJ2-7; tentative D call: TRBD1 (6 bases). The CDR3 runs 14 residues. Germline CDR1 MNHNS, CDR2 SASEGT. The CDR3 region is CGSSESDSSYEKYF. In DNA form, the CDR3 reads TGTGGCAGCAGTGAGTCGGACAGTTCCTACGAGAAGTACTTC.

The sample holds many counts of this clone. Within the sample, other DNA sequences also encode this same CDR3. V and J are TRBV7-8 and TRBJ1-6, with 7 nucleotides matching TRBD1. The CDR3 has 17 amino acids. The junction had 8 bases not matched to a gene; V was cut back by 1 base and J by 5 bases. Germline CDR1 SGHVS, CDR2 FQNEAQ. The CDR3 DNA is TGTGCCAGCAGCTTAGTCGGGAAGGGGGCGAATAATTCACCCCTCCACTTT. Amino acid sequence: CASSLVGKGANNSPLHF.

In its sample, this clone was seen many times. The rearrangement uses TRBV18 and TRBJ1-5; possibly TRBD1 for D (5 bases). The V gene lost 2 bases and the J gene lost 6 bases, with 11 bases spanning the gap. Germline CDR1 KGHSH, CDR2 LQKENI. This CDR3 has 14 residues. The CDR3 protein is CASSPEGSAQPQHF. CDR3 bases: TGTGCCAGCTCACCAGAGGGGAGTGCTCAGCCCCAGCATTTT.

On this clone itself: At one of its ends the junction is not consistent with the germline gene, which may arise from a read error. This chain connects TRBV6-2 or TRBV6-3 to TRBJ2-1; unclear D gene. Germline V gene data show CDR1 as MNHEY and CDR2 as SVGEGT. The CDR3 totals 14 residues. The CDR3 region is CARPPVIPYNDQFF. The CDR3 coding sequence is TGTGCCAGACCCCCGGTGATCCCCTACAATGATCAGTTCTTC.

Regarding this clone: A much larger clone is a single base away; this may be a read error. Other DNA variants within this sample encode the same CDR3. This chain uses TRBV14 with TRBJ1-6; a possible D gene is TRBD1 (5 bases). V was trimmed by 0 bases and J by 10 bases, leaving 13 bases between them. The germline CDR1 and CDR2 sequences are SGHDN and FVKESK. CDR3 size: 15 residues. CDR3 residues: CASSQDPQGRSPLHF. In DNA, the CDR3 is TGTGCCAGCAGCCAAGACCCCCAGGGAAGGTCACCCCTCCACTTT.

The table lists this clone with many counts. The CDR3: CASSRAVRGSEAFF. The DNA for the CDR3 is TGTGCCAGCAGTCGGGCGGTCAGGGGGTCTGAAGCTTTCTTT. The V gene is TRBV6-1, the J gene TRBJ1-1; 7 bases are shared with TRBD1. The V gene end was trimmed by 5 bases and the J gene end by 6 bases; junction bases not matched to a gene: 9. CDR3 length: 14 residues. The germline V gene has CDR1 MNHNS and CDR2 SASEGT.

This clone was counted a few times. Other DNA variants within this sample encode the same CDR3. V gene TRBV20-1 combines with J gene TRBJ2-7; no clear D gene. This CDR3 region has 13 residues. The germline V gene has CDR1 DFQATT and CDR2 SNEGSKA (reference sequence). V lost 2 bases and J 7 bases, leaving 15 bases between the germline ends. The CDR3 reads CSARSDGAWEQYF. In nucleotides, the CDR3 is TGCAGTGCTAGATCCGACGGTGCGTGGGAGCAGTACTTC.

Worth noting for this clone: This may be a read error: a much more frequent sequence differs by one nucleotide. The same CDR3 is also encoded by other DNA sequences in this sample. V and J are TRBV20-1 and TRBJ2-3; D is unresolved. CDR1 and CDR2 (germline): DFQATT, SNEGSKA (reference sequence). Trimming removed 2 bases at V and 3 bases at J, with 9 bases between. This CDR3 is 13 amino acids long. CDR3 amino acids: CSARYYGTDTQYF. The CDR3 DNA follows: TGCAGTGCTAGATATTATGGTACAGATACGCAGTATTTT.

Many counts were recorded for this clone. The chain employs TRBV2 and TRBJ2-7; maybe TRBD2 (5 bases). The CDR3 runs 12 residues. Between the trimmed V and J ends, which lost 10 bases and 1 base, there was a span of 11 bases. Germline CDR1 reads SNHLY; CDR2 reads FYNNEI. The CDR3 DNA follows: TGTGCCACCGCACCGGGGTCCTACGAGCAGTACTTC. Translated: CATAPGSYEQYF.